Listed here are 27 T cell receptor beta chains from one sample, sequenced in a study of spatial heterogeneity in lung cancer (dated by TCRdb to about 2019). No antigen has been identified for these receptors. The full study reports these points: A correlation was observed between the number of expanded intratumoral alpha and beta TCRs and the tumor nonsynonymous mutation count.

The sample's time point label is to be understood as: sample taken at primary tumor resection. Libraries were made using 5' RACE. Sequencing used a NextSeq 500. The public sequencing data were trimmed at Q25 with fastp and processed into clonotypes with MiXCR by TCRdb, which kept only in-frame beta chains. Each entry is one CDR3 protein sequence, shown with its most common DNA and genes. The sample profile shows about 6,800 distinct CDR3 sequences; 13% to 15% of them were found once. Jointly, the top ten make up approximately 10% of the sample. The input for sequencing was lung tumor tissue, taken at surgery. These TCRs come from a female donor with early-stage non-small cell lung cancer.

The table lists this clonotype with many counts. The library was prepared for alpha chains; this beta chain is a stray read, so its frequency means little. The J gene is TRBJ1-2, the V gene TRBV7-2, with TRBD1 identical over 9 bases. J gave up 5 bases and V 4 bases, and 8 bases lay outside the gene matches. The CDR3 length is 15 residues. Germline V gives CDR1 SGHTA, CDR2 FQGNSA. CDR3 nucleotide sequence: TGTGCCAGCAGCTCCAGAGGACAGGGGAGATATGGCTACACCTTC. Its protein is CASSSRGQGRYGYTF.

By share of the sample, this clonotype is medium-sized. With the library built for alpha chains, this beta chain is off target and its frequency is not meaningful. The chain recombines TRBV10-3 with TRBJ2-5, with 8 nucleotides matching TRBD2. In germline, CDR1 is ENHRY, CDR2 SYGVKD. The CDR3 length is 15 residues. With V trimmed by 3 bases and J by 4 bases, 7 bases remained unmatched. The CDR3 region has the DNA TGTGCCATCAGTGATCTAAGCGGGGGAGGAGAGACCCAGTACTTC. Amino acids: CAISDLSGGGETQYF.

Sample share makes this clonotype medium-sized. This beta chain is a stray sequence in a library constructed for alpha chains; its clone size is not meaningful. V usage is TRBV4-2 and J usage is TRBJ2-3; D might be TRBD2 (5 bases). This CDR3 has 16 residues. In germline, CDR1 is LGHNA, CDR2 YNFKEQ. V gave up 0 bases and J gave up 5 bases, with 15 bases separating them. The CDR3 nucleotides are TGTGCCAGCAGCCAAGATCGAGCGACGGGGAGAGATACGCAGTATTTT. Translating it yields CASSQDRATGRDTQYF.

At least ten counts were recorded for this clonotype. Found in a library prepared for alpha chains, this beta chain is an off-target read, and its abundance has little meaning. The chain uses TRBV5-4 and TRBJ2-2, with 7 bases aligning to TRBD1. Unmatched junction bases numbered 1, after V lost 0 bases and J lost 2 bases. The CDR3 contains 15 residues. Germline loops: CDR1 SGHNT, CDR2 YYREEE (reference sequence). CDR3 DNA sequence: TGTGCCAGCAGCTTGGACAGGGGAAACACCGGGGAGCTGTTTTTT. This sequence encodes CASSLDRGNTGELFF. The full variable domain, in which reference TRBV5-4 and TRBJ2-2 provide the parts outside the CDR3, is ETGVTQSPTHLIKTRGQQVTLRCSSQSGHNTVSWYQQALGQGPQFIFQYYREEENGRGNFPPRFSGLQFPNYSSELNVNALELDDSALYLCASSLDRGNTGELFFGEGSRLTVL.

This clonotype was seen ten or more times. This beta chain turned up in a library designed for alpha chains; as an off-target read, its abundance says little. The chain is built from TRBV6-1 and TRBJ1-5; 9 nucleotides line up with TRBD1. Germline assignment: CDR1 MNHNS and CDR2 SASEGT. The V and J ends lost 6 bases and 4 bases, in that order; junction bases with no gene match: 7. The CDR3 sequence is 15 residues long. The DNA for the CDR3 is TGTGCCAGCAGAGAACAGGGGGCGCCGAATCAGCCCCAGCATTTT. This translates into CASREQGAPNQPQHF.

Many counts were recorded for this clonotype. For a library built for alpha chains, this beta chain is a stray read; little rests on its size. The V gene is TRBV7-6, the J gene TRBJ1-5; maybe TRBD1 (5 bases). The CDR3 sequence is 13 residues long. Germline-derived CDR1 and CDR2 are SGHVS and FNYEAQ. V dropped 0 bases and J dropped 5 bases, with 5 bases sitting between them. The CDR3 DNA sequence: TGTGCCAGCAGCTTAGCGGGGGATCAGCCCCAGCATTTT. Protein: CASSLAGDQPQHF.

About this clonotype: This beta chain is a stray sequence in a library constructed for alpha chains; its clone size is not meaningful. The V call is TRBV4-3, the J call TRBJ2-7, with D unresolved. Trimming shortened V by 0 bases and J by 2 bases, and 11 bases separated the two germline ends. Germline V CDR1 and CDR2: LGHNA, YSLEER. The CDR3 runs 15 residues. This chain's CDR3 is CASSQDGSLTYEQYF. In nucleotides, the CDR3 is TGCGCCAGCAGCCAAGATGGAAGCTTGACCTACGAGCAGTACTTC.

By share of the sample, this clonotype is medium-sized. This beta chain was picked up by a library intended for alpha chains and is off target, so its count carries little meaning. The rearrangement joins TRBV6-2 or TRBV6-3 to TRBJ1-2; the match to TRBD1 covers 7 bases. This CDR3 is 12 amino acids long. The V gene end was trimmed by 9 bases and the J gene end by 2 bases; junction bases not matched to a gene: 3. Germline-derived CDR1 and CDR2 are MNHEY and SVGEGT. This chain's CDR3 is CASRDSNYGYTF. Here the CDR3 DNA reads TGTGCCAGTCGGGACAGCAACTATGGCTACACCTTC.

This clonotype was detected many times. Since the library was made to target alpha chains, this beta chain is a stray read and its abundance is not meaningful. The chain carries TRBV4-3 and TRBJ2-5; 9 nucleotides match TRBD1. CDR3 size: 16 residues. V trimming: 1 base; J trimming: 2 bases; junction bases outside the gene matches: 5. Germline V gene sequence: CDR1 LGHNA, CDR2 YSLEER. The CDR3 loop reads CASSQVGQGIQETQYF. The DNA of the CDR3 is TGCGCCAGCAGCCAAGTTGGACAGGGGATACAAGAGACCCAGTACTTC.

This clonotype is classed as medium-sized (0.01 to 0.1%). Within a library made for alpha chains, this beta chain is off target, and its count is uninformative. V gene TRBV12-3 or TRBV12-4 combines with J gene TRBJ2-3; D gene uncertain. The CDR3 covers 14 residues. The V gene lost 3 bases and the J gene lost 2 bases, with 9 bases spanning the gap. The CDR3 region is CASSLEWNTDTQYF. The DNA for the CDR3 is TGTGCCAGCAGTTTGGAGTGGAACACAGATACGCAGTATTTT.

A note on this clonotype: This beta chain was picked up by a library intended for alpha chains and is off target, so its count carries little meaning. The CDR3 bases are TGTGCCAGCAGCCCGGACGGAATCTCCTACAATGAGCAGTTCTTC. Translation gives CASSPDGISYNEQFF. The rearrangement uses TRBV5-4 and TRBJ2-1, with D unclear. From germline, CDR1 is SGHNT and CDR2 YYREEE (reference sequence). V lost 4 bases and J lost 0, with 11 bases in between. This CDR3 spans 15 amino acids.

On this clonotype: This beta chain was picked up by a library intended for alpha chains and is off target, so its count carries little meaning. This chain uses TRBV28 with TRBJ2-2; D gene uncertain. The CDR3 loop spans 12 amino acids. V lost 6 bases and J 4 bases, leaving 6 bases between the germline ends. Per germline, CDR1 MDHEN and CDR2 SYDVKM. The CDR3 protein is CASSPPTGELFF. Written as DNA, the CDR3 is TGTGCCAGCAGCCCCCCCACCGGGGAGCTGTTTTTT.

This clonotype is categorized as medium-sized. Found in a library prepared for alpha chains, this beta chain is an off-target read, and its abundance has little meaning. V usage is TRBV12-3 or TRBV12-4 and J usage is TRBJ2-5, with D possibly matching TRBD1 (6 bases). CDR3 length: 16 amino acids. V was trimmed by 4 bases and J by 1 base, leaving 16 bases between them. The chain's CDR3 is CASSSQGTKFQETQYF. The CDR3 DNA sequence: TGTGCCAGCAGTTCCCAGGGGACCAAGTTCCAAGAGACCCAGTACTTC.

In its sample, this clonotype ranks as medium-sized (0.01 to 0.1%). This beta chain is an off-target read within a library intended for alpha chains, so its frequency means little. The J gene is TRBJ1-2, the V gene TRBV29-1, with a possible D match to TRBD1 (5 bases). The CDR3 runs 12 residues. Trimming left V 2 bases short and J 6 bases short, with 10 bases between. Germline CDR1 is SQVTM and CDR2 is ANQGSEA. The CDR3 spells CSVERGGDGYTF. In nucleotides, the CDR3 is TGCAGCGTTGAAAGGGGTGGTGATGGCTACACCTTC.

The table lists this clonotype with many counts. Since the library was made to target alpha chains, this beta chain is a stray read and its abundance is not meaningful. The chain joins TRBV20-1 to TRBJ1-4; the match to TRBD1 covers 7 bases. The CDR3 extends over 15 amino acids. Per germline, CDR1 DFQATT and CDR2 SNEGSKA (reference sequence). Trimming removed 1 base from V and 4 bases from J; junction bases left unmatched: 6. CDR3 region: CSARVGQRINEKLFF. The CDR3 bases are TGCAGTGCTAGAGTGGGACAGCGAATTAATGAAAAACTGTTTTTT.

A note on this clonotype: This beta chain represents an off-target read in a library built for alpha chains; its size is of limited meaning. This chain uses TRBV20-1 with TRBJ1-5; possibly TRBD1 for D (6 bases). Per the germline V gene, CDR1 is DFQATT and CDR2 is SNEGSKA (reference sequence). Trimming pared 6 bases from V and 0 bases from J, leaving 12 bases between. The CDR3 covers 14 residues. This chain's CDR3 is CSAEAGDSNQPQHF. As DNA, the CDR3 is TGCAGTGCGGAAGCAGGGGATAGCAATCAGCCCCAGCATTTT.

The sample holds a few counts of this clonotype. The junction differs from germline at one of its ends, possibly a read error. For a library built for alpha chains, this beta chain is a stray read; little rests on its size. This CDR3 is CSGEGTNYNEQFF. The CDR3 bases are TGCAGCGGTGAAGGGACAAACTACAATGAGCAGTTCTTC. This sequence joins TRBV29-1 and TRBJ2-1, with D possibly TRBD1 on 6 matching bases. The CDR3 is 13 residues long. Germline assignment: CDR1 SQVTM and CDR2 ANQGSEA.

By share of the sample, this clonotype is medium-sized. This beta chain is an off-target read within a library intended for alpha chains, so its frequency means little. This chain joins TRBV9 and TRBJ2-2; TRBD1 aligns across 7 bases. The CDR3 contains 16 residues. Per the germline V gene, CDR1 is SGDLS and CDR2 is YYNGEE. V dropped 3 bases and J dropped 5; count of bases not matched to a gene: 10. The CDR3 protein is CASSAFGAGGTGELFF. CDR3 coding DNA: TGTGCCAGCAGCGCCTTCGGGGCAGGGGGTACCGGGGAGCTGTTTTTT. The full variable domain, its missing parts supplied by reference TRBV9 and TRBJ2-2, is DSGVTQTPKHLITATGQRVTLRCSPRSGDLSVYWYQQSLDQGLQFLIQYYNGEERAKGNILERFSAQQFPDLHSELNLSSLELGDSALYFCASSAFGAGGTGELFFGEGSRLTVL.

This clonotype occurred many times. This beta chain appears as a stray read in a library generated for alpha chains; its size is not informative. The chain links TRBV27 to TRBJ1-1, with D possibly TRBD1 on 5 matching bases. CDR3 length: 13 residues. Between the trimmed V and J ends, which lost 4 bases and 2 bases, there was a span of 8 bases. Germline V lookup: CDR1 MNHEY, CDR2 SMNVEV (reference sequence). In nucleotides, the CDR3 is TGTGCCAGCAGTTGGCAGGGCAACACTGAAGCTTTCTTT. Its translation is CASSWQGNTEAFF.

With respect to this clonotype: In a library made to pick up alpha chains, this beta chain is a stray read with a size that means little. This chain links TRBV12-3 or TRBV12-4 with TRBJ2-7; unclear D gene. The CDR3 contains 11 residues. V was clipped by 6 bases and J by 2 bases, with 5 bases between them. DNA for the CDR3: TGTGCCAGCAGCCGAGCCTACGAGCAGTACTTC. It specifies CASSRAYEQYF.

The sample holds many counts of this clonotype. With the library built for alpha chains, this beta chain is off target and its frequency is not meaningful. The chain uses TRBV6-1 and TRBJ1-6; no reliable D call. This CDR3 region has 13 residues. Trimming stripped 3 bases from V and 9 bases from J, with 9 bases between. Germline CDR1 is MNHNS and CDR2 is SASEGT. CDR3 region: CASSDGRTSPLHF. The CDR3 region has the DNA TGTGCCAGCAGTGATGGGCGGACTTCACCCCTCCACTTT.

This clonotype was counted at least ten times. With the library built for alpha chains, this beta chain is off target and its frequency is not meaningful. The CDR3 DNA reads as TGCAGCGTTGGTAGACGGTCGTTAGGGTCGATATATACCGGGGAGCTGTTTTTT. It translates to CSVGRRSLGSIYTGELFF. V is TRBV29-1 and J is TRBJ2-2; D unresolved. Germline V lookup: CDR1 SQVTM, CDR2 ANQGSEA. The V and J ends lost 4 bases and 5 bases respectively, with 26 bases between them. The CDR3 runs 18 residues.

This clonotype was seen repeatedly, ten times or more. A library made for alpha chains picked up this beta chain off target, so its size means little. This chain joins TRBV30 and TRBJ1-5; D is uncertain. Germline values: CDR1 GTSNPN, CDR2 SVGIG (reference sequence). The CDR3 has 13 residues. V lost 2 bases, J lost 3 bases, and 8 bases lay in between. CDR3 in amino acids: CAWSPDVNQPQHF. CDR3 in DNA: TGTGCCTGGAGTCCGGACGTCAATCAGCCCCAGCATTTT.

This clonotype has at least ten counts. A library prepared for alpha chains yielded this beta chain as an off-target read; its size is of little meaning. The chain combines TRBV18 with TRBJ2-3, with D perhaps matching TRBD1 (6 bases). This CDR3 comprises 12 residues. The germline V gene encodes CDR1 KGHSH and CDR2 LQKENI. V was cut by 5 bases and J by 5 bases, with 8 bases left in between. The CDR3 here is CASSLQGDTQYF. The CDR3 bases are TGTGCCAGCTCATTACAGGGAGATACGCAGTATTTT.

This clonotype appeared many times. This beta chain came through as a stray read in a library set up for alpha chains, and its size says little. This chain connects TRBV5-1 to TRBJ2-3; 7 bases match TRBD1. Germline CDR1 SGHRS, CDR2 YFSETQ. This CDR3 is 15 amino acids long. The ends lost 0 bases at V and 1 base at J; junction bases unmatched: 2. CDR3 DNA sequence: TGCGCCAGCAGCTTGGTAGGGGGCGGCACAGATACGCAGTATTTT. This encodes CASSLVGGGTDTQYF.

By sample fraction, this clonotype is medium-sized (0.01 to 0.1%). This beta chain is an off-target read within a library intended for alpha chains, so its frequency means little. The gene calls are TRBV7-3 and TRBJ2-2; perhaps D is TRBD1 or TRBD2 (5 bases each). V shed 0 bases and J shed 6 bases, with 11 bases lying between them. Germline V gives CDR1 SGHTA, CDR2 FQGTGA. This CDR3 region has 15 residues. Here the CDR3 DNA reads TGTGCCAGCAGCTTAACTCCCGGGACCCCCGGGGAGCTGTTTTTT. This codes for CASSLTPGTPGELFF.

At least ten counts were recorded for this clonotype. This beta chain is a stray sequence in a library constructed for alpha chains; its clone size is not meaningful. This chain uses TRBV11-2 with TRBJ2-3; D unclear. The CDR3 sequence is 13 residues long. The germline V and J ends were trimmed by 6 bases and 2 bases, with 9 bases remaining between them. Germline CDR1 is SGHAT and CDR2 is FQNNGV. The CDR3 protein is CASRGRTTDTQYF. The CDR3, as DNA: TGTGCCAGCAGGGGCAGGACCACAGATACGCAGTATTTT.